The following is a T cell receptor (beta chain) sequence with its context. The entry originates in a study of identical twins. The ends were cut back, 4 bases at V and 1 base at J, with 14 bases in the middle. From germline, CDR1 is SGHNT and CDR2 YYREEE (reference sequence). This CDR3 region has 15 residues. TCRdb ran MiXCR on the 5' RACE reads and lists one entry per CDR3 protein. The repertoire holds 650,000 to 750,000 distinct CDR3 sequences, with 21% as singletons. These data were also filed under a second study, of T cells expressing NK-cell markers. Per that study: Serological testing identified seven of the eight sequenced donors as HCMV-seropositive and one as seronegative.

V usage is TRBV5-4 and J usage is TRBJ2-5; perhaps TRBD2 as D (5 bases). The clonotype originates from a woman younger than 30 in good health. Sequencing used PBMCs. The CDR3 here is CASSPPGRAQETQYF. The CDR3 DNA sequence: TGTGCCAGCAGCCCCCCTGGGAGAGCCCAAGAGACCCAGTACTTC.